This TCR beta chain is drawn from a study of T-cell memory formation after mild COVID-19. Study as a whole: The TCR clusters were mostly specific to one donor.

The CDR3 sequence is 14 residues long. With V trimmed by 2 bases and J by 8 bases, 4 bases remained unmatched. Germline V gene lookup returns CDR1 SGHTA and CDR2 FQGTGA. Using its own MiXCR run on the 5' RACE reads, TCRdb lists one record per CDR3 protein. In the table there are around 430,000 distinct CDR3 sequences, 16% of which are singletons. This clonotype was detected only a few times. The source is a man aged 18 to 35 who had mild COVID-19 (a few samples of this study predate the infection). Cell type and time point are not known. The chain joins TRBV7-3 to TRBJ2-1, with 9 nucleotides matching TRBD2. Sample: PBMCs or a T cell subset sorted from them (not recorded which). This CDR3 reads CASSLRGGADEQFF. Written as DNA, the CDR3 is TGTGCCAGCAGCTTACGCGGGGGGGCCGATGAGCAGTTCTTC.